The sequence of this T cell receptor beta chain was determined in a study of T cell clonality in common variable immunodeficiency. Of CVID subjects, around 16 were female and 30 or so male, mean age approximately 40. CVID subjects were neither ill nor on immunomodulatory or immunosuppressive medication at sampling. Study results and limitations: Repertoire-complication correlations in CVID were limited by patient heterogeneity. Reportedly, TCR beta sequences from common variable immunodeficiency showed fewer deletions and N-nucleotide insertions.

V lost 6 bases to trimming and J lost 2 bases; unmatched junction nucleotides: 1. CDR3 length equals 12 residues. From germline, CDR1 is SQVTM and CDR2 ANQGSEA. The table lists this clone with many counts. What it binds is unknown. With the read ending 3 residues before the CDR3 end, the germline J gene is used to fill in that end. Other nucleotide sequences from this sample produce the same CDR3. Data came from immunoSEQ multiplex PCR; TCRdb stores just in-frame clones and leaves some out. The profile covers tens of thousands of clones, none occurring a single time. V usage is TRBV29-1 and J usage is TRBJ2-7, with TRBD1 matching over 10 bases. This TCR was recovered from a human donor with common variable immunodeficiency. Sequenced: peripheral blood mononuclear cells. CDR3 sequence reads: CSVGQGAYEQYF. The sequenced CDR3 bases are TGCAGCGTAGGACAGGGGGCCTACGAG.